Included here is one TCR beta chain sequence, with context. Its antigen is undetermined. The record originates from a study of T cells after yellow fever vaccination. The 5'RACE template-switching step produced TCR cDNA and added a universal primer site and UMIs. One entry per CDR3 protein, called by TCRdb with MiXCR from the 5' RACE reads. The sample consists of fewer than 150,000 distinct CDR3 sequences, around 7.7% of them appearing once. Study findings and constraints: Only a small proportion of the clonotypes turned up in both the CD4 and the CD8 compartments, likely arising from convergent recombination.

Looked up from germline, CDR1 is SGHTA and CDR2 is FQGTGA. J was trimmed by 9 bases and V by 1 base; bases with no gene match: 9. The CDR3 has 15 amino acids. The sequenced sample was CD4+ T cells sorted from PBMCs, obtained 5 days after the yellow fever booster vaccination. This TCR was sampled from a man in his thirties or forties who received the YFV17D yellow fever vaccine. The rearrangement links TRBV7-3 to TRBJ2-1; 7 nucleotides align to TRBD2. The CDR3 DNA reads TGTGCCAGCAGCTTAATCTCGGGCGGGGGTGGTGAGCAGTTCTTC. Translation gives CASSLISGGGGEQFF.